A single sample gave rise to the 15 T cell receptor beta chains below, sequenced in a study of human T cells and chemical hapten exposure. Regarding time point: patch test 2, 6 weeks after DPC sensitization. This sample's treatment: therapeutic diphenylcyclopropenone sensitization with weekly scalp DPC. TCRdb used MiXCR to reprocess the RACE reads, holding one entry per CDR3 protein. Among over 100,000 distinct CDR3 sequences, more than 7% were seen once, and the ten largest hold 2.5% to 3.5%. This specimen consisted of whole blood, obtained in connection with sensitization to the hapten diphenylcyclopropenone (DPC). The receptors were gathered from a woman aged 40 to 50 with alopecia areata. Some clones in this sample may be carry-over from other donors' samples.

This clonotype came up a few times. V and J are TRBV28 and TRBJ2-1; possibly TRBD1 for D (5 bases). V was clipped by 6 bases and J by 0 bases, with 12 bases between them. Germline-derived CDR1 and CDR2 are MDHEN and SYDVKM. This CDR3 contains 15 residues. CDR3 sequence (DNA): TGTGCCAGCAGCGAAGGGGTCAACTCCTACAATGAGCAGTTCTTC. It specifies CASSEGVNSYNEQFF.

This clonotype was seen a few times. The chain joins TRBV20-1 to TRBJ1-1, with 8 bases lining up with TRBD1. The CDR3 consists of 11 residues. Unmatched junction bases numbered 1, after V lost 7 bases and J lost 3 bases. CDR1 and CDR2 (germline): DFQATT, SNEGSKA (reference sequence). For the CDR3, the DNA is TGCAGTGTGGACAGGGACACTGAAGCTTTCTTT. It codes for CSVDRDTEAFF.

This clonotype has a handful of counts. The chain employs TRBV4-3 and TRBJ2-1; unclear D gene. Trimming took off 0 bases at V and 0 bases at J, with 6 bases between the two ends. CDR3 length equals 15 residues. Looked up from germline, CDR1 is LGHNA and CDR2 is YSLEER. CDR3 DNA sequence: TGCGCCAGCAGCCAAGAGGCGAGCTCCTACAATGAGCAGTTCTTC. Its translation: CASSQEASSYNEQFF.

The V gene is TRBV4-1, the J gene TRBJ1-5; TRBD1 might be the D (5 bases). The length of the CDR3 is 15 residues. Trimming cost V 0 bases and J 6 bases, with 12 bases left between them. From germline, CDR1 is MGHRA and CDR2 YSYEKL. CDR3 sequence: CASSQEGQGPQPQHF. In DNA, the CDR3 is TGCGCCAGCAGCCAAGAGGGGCAGGGACCTCAGCCCCAGCATTTT.

This clonotype was counted ten times or more. The DNA of the CDR3 is TGTGCCACCAGTGATTTTTCACAGGGAGAGTTTGGCTACACCTTC. This gives the protein CATSDFSQGEFGYTF. The chain employs TRBV24-1 and TRBJ1-2, with TRBD1 as a possible D gene (6 bases). This CDR3 comprises 15 residues. The V end was cut by 1 base, the J end by 7 bases, with 15 bases between. Germline V gene data show CDR1 as KGHDR and CDR2 as SFDVKD.

At least ten counts were recorded for this clonotype. This chain links TRBV11-2 with TRBJ2-3, with 8 nucleotides matching TRBD2. CDR1 is SGHAT, CDR2 FQNNGV, per germline. There are 16 residues in the CDR3. V lost 5 bases to trimming and J lost 3 bases; unmatched junction nucleotides: 10. The CDR3 here is CASSIIRTGGTDTQYF. The CDR3 DNA reads TGTGCCAGCAGCATCATCCGCACGGGGGGGACAGATACGCAGTATTTT. The whole variable domain, remainder taken from reference TRBV11-2 and TRBJ2-3, is EAGVAQSPRYKIIEKRQSVAFWCNPISGHATLYWYQQILGQGPKLLIQFQNNGVVDDSQLPKDRFSAERLKGVDSTLKIQPAKLEDSAVYLCASSIIRTGGTDTQYFGPGTRLTVL.

The chain combines TRBV20-1 with TRBJ2-1; 7 bases fit TRBD2. There are 13 residues in the CDR3. After removal of 7 bases from V and 4 bases from J, the junction contained 7 bases not matched to a gene. Germline V CDR1 and CDR2: DFQATT, SNEGSKA (reference sequence). CDR3 loop: CSVLAELYNEQFF. The CDR3 DNA is TGCAGTGTTCTAGCGGAACTTTACAATGAGCAGTTCTTC.

This clonotype was seen at least ten times. This chain connects TRBV29-1 to TRBJ2-3; tentative D call: TRBD2 (5 bases). The CDR3 is 13 residues long. In germline, CDR1 is SQVTM, CDR2 ANQGSEA. Trimming shortened V by 1 base and J by 6 bases, and 11 bases separated the two germline ends. DNA of the CDR3: TGCAGCGTTGAAGCCGGTCGAGGGGATACGCAGTATTTT. Its protein product is CSVEAGRGDTQYF.

This clonotype appeared a few times. The rearrangement joins TRBV7-2 to TRBJ2-1, with TRBD2 matching 12 bases. V dropped 2 bases and J dropped 8; count of bases not matched to a gene: 7. The CDR3 runs 16 residues. Germline V CDR1 and CDR2: SGHTA, FQGNSA. CDR3 nucleotides: TGTGCCAGCAGCTTAAAGGCTAGCGGGGGGGCCCATGAGCAGTTCTTC. Translating it yields CASSLKASGGAHEQFF.

This clonotype was detected only a few times. The rearrangement uses TRBV10-3 and TRBJ1-3, with D unresolved. Germline V gene sequence: CDR1 ENHRY, CDR2 SYGVKD. Trimming removed 4 bases at V and 4 bases at J, with 11 bases between. The CDR3 length is 14 residues. CDR3 sequence: CAISGMGNGNTIYF. DNA for the CDR3: TGTGCCATCAGTGGGATGGGTAACGGAAACACCATATATTTT.

This clonotype was observed a handful of times. The rearrangement links TRBV7-7 to TRBJ2-5; D is possibly TRBD2 (6 bases). The CDR3 covers 18 residues. Per the germline V gene, CDR1 is SSHAT and CDR2 is FNYEAQ (reference sequence). Trimming removed 6 bases from V and 2 bases from J, with 25 bases in between. The CDR3 reads CASSPGGFGPLGQETQYF. The CDR3 DNA is TGTGCCAGCAGTCCAGGAGGGTTTGGGCCGCTCGGGCAAGAGACCCAGTACTTC.

There are many counts of this clonotype. This rearrangement joins TRBV27 to TRBJ2-7; D may correspond to TRBD1 or TRBD2 (5 bases each). The germline CDR1 and CDR2 sequences are MNHEY and SMNVEV (reference sequence). The V end lost 3 bases, the J end lost 0 bases, and 18 bases lay between the germline ends. The CDR3 sequence is 17 residues long. CDR3 sequence (DNA): TGTGCCAGCAGTTTTCTCAGTGGTGGGGGTCACTCCTACGAGCAGTACTTC. This sequence encodes CASSFLSGGGHSYEQYF.

This clonotype was observed a few times. V gene TRBV3-1 combines with J gene TRBJ1-2; D remains ambiguous. V lost 1 base and J lost 2, with 8 bases in between. Per germline, CDR1 LGHDT and CDR2 YNNKEL (reference sequence). The length of the CDR3 is 14 residues. The CDR3 here is CASSQGPRNYGYTF. The CDR3 DNA reads as TGTGCCAGCAGCCAAGGTCCCAGAAACTATGGCTACACCTTC.

This clonotype was picked up a small number of times. The genes are TRBV6-4 and TRBJ2-1, with TRBD1 identical over 8 bases. J gave up 8 bases and V 2 bases, and 8 bases lay outside the gene matches. The CDR3 extends over 15 amino acids. Germline V gene lookup returns CDR1 MRHNA and CDR2 SNTAGT. The CDR3 nucleotides read TGTGCCAGCAGTGACCCTGGACAGGGTATAGATGAGCAGTTCTTC. Translating gives CASSDPGQGIDEQFF.

The table lists this clonotype with a few counts. This sequence joins TRBV20-1 and TRBJ2-3, with D perhaps given as TRBD1 or TRBD2 (5 bases each). Deletions cut 3 bases from V and 6 bases from J, with 16 bases between. The germline V gene encodes CDR1 DFQATT and CDR2 SNEGSKA (reference sequence). The CDR3 is 14 residues long. In nucleotides, the CDR3 is TGCAGTGCTAGCGGGGTAGCTGGGACGGATACGCAGTATTTT. The encoded protein is CSASGVAGTDTQYF.